This is a list of T cell receptor beta chains from one sample in a study of metastatic and nonmetastatic thyroid tumors. TCRdb reassembled clones from the PCR reads with MiXCR. The data show 8,000 to 10,000 clones, around 20% seen once. Input material: adjacent normal tissue. The receptor set was obtained from a female donor with papillary thyroid cancer or a benign thyroid nodule (not recorded which). Some clones in this sample may be carry-over from other donors' samples. Both conserved end residues are part of each CDR3. A D gene is named only where the DNA matches it firmly. Some rows have no size entry. The others give once, few or many, or a class for an expanded clone.

d_gene	abundance	v_gene	j_gene	CDR3aa	CDR3nt
-	-	TRBV7-2	TRBJ1-1	CASSLDANPDAFF	TGTGCCAGCAGCTTAGATGCAAATCCGGACGCTTTCTTC
TRBD2	many	TRBV4-1	TRBJ2-5	CASSPVGLAGQETQYF	TGCGCCAGCAGCCCTGTGGGACTAGCGGGGCAAGAGACCCAGTACTTC
-	-	TRBV12-3/TRBV12-4	TRBJ2-5	CASSLRESHYF	TGTGCCAGCAGTTTGAGGGAGTCACACTACTTC
-	-	TRBV6-5	TRBJ1-5	CASFSAGSGNHPQHF	TGTGCCAGCTTCTCTGCAGGGAGCGGGAATCATCCCCAGCATTTT
-	-	TRBV11-2	TRBJ2-2	CARRRGIADNTRELFF	TGTGCCAGGAGAAGGGGAATAGCGGATAACACCAGGGAGCTGTTTTTT
TRBD1	many	TRBV18	TRBJ1-3	CASSSNRGDLSGNTIYF	TGTGCCAGCTCGTCAAACAGGGGTGATCTCTCTGGAAACACCATATATTTT
TRBD2	few	TRBV7-9	TRBJ2-2	CATASGNTGELFF	TGTGCCACCGCTAGCGGGAACACCGGGGAGCTGTTTTTT
-	-	TRBV9	TRBJ1-2	CASSVDRDGGGDYIF	TGTGCCAGCAGCGTAGACAGGGATGGCGGGGGTGACTACATCTTC
-	many	TRBV19	TRBJ1-5	CASRQEGISNQPQHF	TGTGCCAGTAGGCAGGAAGGGATTAGCAATCAGCCCCAGCATTTT
-	-	TRBV12-3/TRBV12-4	TRBJ1-6	CATSYGNNSPLHF	TGTGCCACCAGTTACGGGAATAATTCTCCCCTACACTTT
TRBD2	-	TRBV6-1	TRBJ2-7	CASTPFLTSGSAYEQYF	TGTGCCAGCACCCCCTTCCTGACTAGCGGGAGTGCTTACGAGCAGTACTTC
TRBD1	-	TRBV18	TRBJ1-1	CASSRAGTGVMNTEAFF	TGTGCCAGCTCGAGGGCCGGGACAGGGGTTATGAACACTGAAGCTTTCTTT
TRBD1	many	TRBV4-2	TRBJ1-5	CASSQTTGTGVVQPQHF	TGTGCCAGCAGCCAAACGACGGGGACAGGGGTTGTTCAGCCCCAGCATTTT
-	medium-sized	TRBV20-1	TRBJ2-1	CSGPRGPDEQFF	TGCAGTGGCCCGCGGGGGCCCGATGAGCAGTTCTTC
-	medium-sized	TRBV6-1	TRBJ2-5	CASRRQIGETQYF	TGTGCCAGCAGGCGGCAGATTGGGGAGACCCAGTACTTC
TRBD2	many	TRBV9	TRBJ2-7	CASSATSGVAHEQYF	TGTGCCAGCAGCGCAACTAGCGGGGTAGCCCACGAGCAGTACTTC
-	many	TRBV18	TRBJ2-7	CASSLMPGPYEQYF	TGTGCCAGCTCCTTAATGCCAGGTCCATACGAGCAGTACTTC
-	medium-sized	TRBV6-1	TRBJ2-1	CASRTVTYNEQFF	TGTGCCAGCAGAACGGTCACCTACAATGAGCAGTTCTTC
-	few	TRBV28	TRBJ1-1	CASSLVGTNTEAFF	TGTGCCAGCAGTTTAGTCGGCACGAACACTGAAGCTTTCTTT
-	few	TRBV20-1	TRBJ2-1	CSARDYWGVGGRNEQFF	TGCAGTGCTAGAGATTACTGGGGCGTGGGGGGTAGGAATGAGCAGTTCTTC
-	-	TRBV7-9	TRBJ1-2	CASRDTGYGYTF	TGTGCCAGCAGGGACACAGGCTATGGCTACACCTTC
-	few	TRBV6-2/TRBV6-3	TRBJ2-7	CASSYGVGVYEQYF	TGTGCCAGCAGTTATGGGGTAGGGGTCTACGAGCAGTACTTC
-	many	TRBV15	TRBJ1-4	CATSSFQGSEKLFF	TGTGCCACCAGCTCGTTCCAGGGCAGCGAAAAACTGTTTTTT
TRBD1	many	TRBV7-9	TRBJ1-5	CASSLGQGGYSNQPQHF	TGTGCCAGCAGCTTGGGACAGGGCGGCTATAGCAATCAGCCCCAGCATTTT